Listed below are T cell receptor beta chains from one sample, sequenced in a study of tumor-infiltrating lymphocytes in localized non-small cell lung cancer. TCRdb's table, derived via immunoSEQ multiplex PCR, lists solely in-frame clones and lacks some. This table has under 20,000 clones, 69% appearing once. Sequencing was done on a sample of lung tumor tissue. These receptors were taken from a human donor with non-small cell lung cancer. CDR3s include the opening cysteine and the closing phenylalanine or tryptophan. The order of the fields is V gene, J gene, D gene, clone size, CDR3 protein, CDR3 DNA. A D gene is named only where the DNA matches it firmly. Clone sizes are given selectively: once, few, many, or a class where the clone is expanded.

v_gene: TRBV7-9
j_gene: TRBJ1-1
d_gene: .
abundance: once
CDR3aa: CASSSFTRKAEAFF
CDR3nt: TGTGCCAGCAGCTCGTTTACCAGGAAAGCTGAAGCTTTCTTT

v_gene: TRBV9
j_gene: TRBJ1-4
d_gene: .
abundance: .
CDR3aa: CASGGTTTNEKLFF
CDR3nt: TGTGCCAGCGGAGGGACAACAACTAATGAAAAACTGTTTTTT

v_gene: TRBV19
j_gene: TRBJ1-1
d_gene: .
abundance: .
CDR3aa: CASNLAMNTEAFF
CDR3nt: TGTGCCAGTAATTTAGCTATGAACACTGAAGCTTTCTTT

v_gene: TRBV6-5
j_gene: TRBJ1-2
d_gene: TRBD1
abundance: .
CDR3aa: CASKAGGGSYGYTF
CDR3nt: TGTGCCAGCAAGGCAGGGGGAGGGAGCTATGGCTACACCTTC

v_gene: TRBV6-5
j_gene: TRBJ1-1
d_gene: .
abundance: .
CDR3aa: CASSYAPPIRTEAFF
CDR3nt: TGTGCCAGCAGTTACGCCCCTCCCATCCGGACTGAAGCTTTCTTT

v_gene: TRBV28
j_gene: TRBJ2-2
d_gene: TRBD1
abundance: medium-sized
CDR3aa: CASKGTGGTGELFF
CDR3nt: TGTGCCAGCAAAGGGACAGGGGGAACCGGGGAGCTGTTTTTT

v_gene: TRBV5-6
j_gene: TRBJ2-5
d_gene: TRBD1
abundance: .
CDR3aa: CASSEGVGGLGETQYF
CDR3nt: TGTGCCAGCAGCGAGGGAGTAGGGGGCTTGGGGGAGACCCAGTACTTC

v_gene: TRBV30
j_gene: TRBJ2-5
d_gene: TRBD2
abundance: .
CDR3aa: CAWSRLAGGETQYF
CDR3nt: TGTGCCTGGAGTCGGTTAGCGGGGGGAGAGACCCAGTACTTC

v_gene: TRBV29-1
j_gene: TRBJ1-1
d_gene: TRBD1
abundance: .
CDR3aa: CSVGQGITEAFF
CDR3nt: TGCAGCGTTGGACAGGGGATAACTGAAGCTTTCTTT

v_gene: TRBV7-2
j_gene: TRBJ2-4
d_gene: TRBD2
abundance: .
CDR3aa: CASSYLAGGLSIQYF
CDR3nt: TGTGCCAGCAGCTACCTAGCGGGAGGGTTGAGCATTCAGTACTTC

v_gene: TRBV6-9
j_gene: TRBJ2-3
d_gene: .
abundance: .
CDR3aa: CASSNPGYRGDTQYF
CDR3nt: TGTGCCAGCAGTAACCCGGGGTACCGAGGAGATACGCAGTATTTT

v_gene: TRBV7-6
j_gene: TRBJ2-2
d_gene: TRBD1
abundance: .
CDR3aa: CASSFAPGQLNTGELFF
CDR3nt: TGTGCCAGCAGCTTCGCACCGGGACAGCTGAACACCGGGGAGCTGTTTTTT

v_gene: TRBV7-9
j_gene: TRBJ2-7
d_gene: TRBD1
abundance: .
CDR3aa: CASSLYQDRPYEQYF
CDR3nt: TGTGCCAGCAGCTTATATCAGGACAGGCCTTACGAGCAGTACTTC

v_gene: TRBV2
j_gene: TRBJ1-6
d_gene: .
abundance: .
CDR3aa: CASSDQGNAVSLHF
CDR3nt: TGTGCCAGCAGTGATCAAGGCAACGCAGTGTCCCTCCACTTT

v_gene: TRBV29-1
j_gene: TRBJ1-1
d_gene: .
abundance: .
CDR3aa: CSVDAGDWTEAFF
CDR3nt: TGCAGCGTTGACGCAGGGGACTGGACTGAAGCTTTCTTT

v_gene: TRBV7-8
j_gene: TRBJ1-1
d_gene: .
abundance: .
CDR3aa: CASSLTTGNTEAFF
CDR3nt: TGTGCCAGCAGCTTAACTACGGGGAACACTGAAGCTTTCTTT

v_gene: TRBV21-1
j_gene: TRBJ2-7
d_gene: .
abundance: few
CDR3aa: CASSTGQGLTRSYEQYF
CDR3nt: TGTGCCAGCAGCACCGGACAGGGGTTAACAAGATCCTACGAGCAGTACTTC

v_gene: TRBV15
j_gene: TRBJ2-5
d_gene: .
abundance: once
CDR3aa: CATSSSRETQYF
CDR3nt: TGTGCCACCAGCAGCTCCAGGGAGACCCAGTACTTC

v_gene: TRBV5-1
j_gene: TRBJ2-3
d_gene: .
abundance: .
CDR3aa: CASSFRTPPSTDTQYF
CDR3nt: TGCGCCAGCAGCTTCCGGACTCCGCCTAGCACAGATACGCAGTATTTT

v_gene: TRBV2
j_gene: TRBJ2-7
d_gene: TRBD2
abundance: .
CDR3aa: CASRGLAGGPSREQYF
CDR3nt: TGTGCCAGCAGGGGACTAGCGGGAGGGCCGTCGCGGGAGCAGTACTTC

v_gene: TRBV30
j_gene: TRBJ1-3
d_gene: .
abundance: .
CDR3aa: CAWVETGNTIYF
CDR3nt: TGTGCCTGGGTAGAGACAGGAAACACCATATATTTT

v_gene: TRBV4-1
j_gene: TRBJ1-5
d_gene: TRBD1
abundance: few
CDR3aa: CASSERSNRGGQPQHF
CDR3nt: TGCGCCAGCAGCGAACGATCAAACAGGGGAGGTCAGCCCCAGCATTTT